This T cell receptor (beta chain) was sequenced during a study of T-cell reconstitution after alpha-beta-depleted transplantation in children. Study-wide findings and caveats: Reportedly, only several hundred clones from non-depleted graft cells drove alpha-beta T-cell counts at about two months. Surviving recipient T cells and thymic progenitors produced the high day-60 TCRbeta diversity seen in some patients. At the one-year point after transplant, T-cell counts and TCRbeta diversity were found to come mostly from T cells that had been newly produced.

V gave up 4 bases and J gave up 7 bases, with 10 bases separating them. This CDR3 spans 12 amino acids. Germline assignment: CDR1 SNHLY and CDR2 FYNNEI. For this clonotype: Its target is unknown.

Unique molecular identifiers were incorporated into the prepared TCRbeta library. TCRdb fed the PCR reads into MiXCR, producing one record per CDR3 protein. The table shows about 340,000 distinct CDR3 sequences, with around 15% occurring only once. The TCR was taken from a male patient between 2 and 9 years old who had a stem cell transplant for acute lymphoblastic leukemia, so the T cells may come from the graft donor. This chain joins TRBV2 and TRBJ1-2; D might be TRBD1 (6 bases). The sequences come from PBMCs, mostly from graft donor cells, collected 360 days after TCRalphabeta/CD19-depleted stem cell transplant. The CDR3 sequence: CASSGTASGYTF. The DNA of the CDR3 is TGTGCCAGCAGTGGGACAGCCTCTGGCTACACCTTC.